Below are 5 T cell receptor beta chains sequenced from a single sample in a study of metastatic and nonmetastatic thyroid tumors (TCRdb year 2020). No treatment had been received by any patient before thyroid surgery. Library prep was done by PCR. TCRdb lists the instrument as Illumina HiSeq 4000. TCRdb ran its own pipeline on the public reads, namely fastp trimming at Q25 and MiXCR clone calling, and kept in-frame beta chains. This sample is represented by almost 70,000 clones; 13% to 15% of them were singletons. The ten biggest clones cover over 6.5% of the sample. What was sequenced was blood. The receptors shown here come from a male donor with papillary thyroid cancer or a benign thyroid nodule (not recorded which). Some clones in this sample may be carry-over from other donors' samples.

This clone was recorded at least ten times. The rearrangement joins TRBV30 to TRBJ2-1; D uncertain. Germline assignment: CDR1 GTSNPN and CDR2 SVGIG (reference sequence). CDR3 length: 15 residues. V lost 5 bases and J 3 bases, leaving 17 bases between the germline ends. DNA for the CDR3: TGTGCCTGGGCCAGAACTTCTTCCTACTACAATGAGCAGTTCTTC. Translation: CAWARTSSYYNEQFF. Complete variable domain (other parts from reference TRBV30 and TRBJ2-1): SQTIHQWPATLVQPVGSPLSLECTVEGTSNPNLYWYRQAAGRGLQLLFYSVGIGQISSEVPQNLSASRPQDRQFILSSKKLLLSDSGFYLCAWARTSSYYNEQFFGPGTRLTVL.

The chain carries TRBV7-2 and TRBJ2-2; D ambiguous. Trimming left V 2 bases short and J 2 bases short, with 6 bases between. In germline, CDR1 is SGHTA, CDR2 FQGNSA. CDR3 length: 14 amino acids. CDR3 DNA: TGTGCCAGCAGCTTAACGGTTAACACCGGGGAGCTGTTTTTT. Residues: CASSLTVNTGELFF.

CDR3 in DNA: TGTGCCAGCACCCCCCACAGTGTACATGGGGCCGACGAGCAGTACTTC. Its translation: CASTPHSVHGADEQYF. The chain combines TRBV28 with TRBJ2-7; D might be TRBD1 (5 bases). The V end was cut by 7 bases, the J end by 5 bases, with 24 bases between. Germline assignment: CDR1 MDHEN and CDR2 SYDVKM. The CDR3 has 16 residues.

On this clone itself: One end of the junction does not line up with germline, which may come from a read error. The chain uses TRBV4-3 and TRBJ2-5; 8 bases align to TRBD2. Looked up from germline, CDR1 is LGHNA and CDR2 is YSLEER. The CDR3 covers 16 residues. CDR3 residues: CASSQDLIGGDGTQCF. CDR3 sequence (DNA): TGCGCCAGCAGCCAAGATCTAATCGGGGGGGACGGGACCCAGTGCTTC.

The DNA of the CDR3 is TGTGCCAGCAGCCCGCTTTATCCACCCCTCCACTTT. It specifies CASSPLYPPLHF. The V gene is TRBV7-2, the J gene TRBJ1-6; D call uncertain. Trimming pared 5 bases from V and 11 bases from J, leaving 10 bases between. In germline, CDR1 is SGHTA, CDR2 FQGNSA. This CDR3 region has 12 residues.